This is a list of T cell receptor beta chains from one sample in a study of PD-1 blockade in classical Hodgkin lymphoma. Measured with immunoSEQ multiplex PCR; TCRdb has only the in-frame clones, and not every one. The sample contains roughly 64,000 clones, around nine tenths of which appear only once. Sequenced here: peripheral blood mononuclear cells (PBMCs), sampled before the fourth cycle of nivolumab. The source is a human donor with classical Hodgkin lymphoma. The CDR3 runs from the conserved cysteine through the conserved F or W.

>TRBV2
CASSSRAGVGVPQHF
>TRBV6-5
CASRGSGISTDTQYF
>TRBV2
CASSGWQYNEQFF
>TRBV5-1
CASSSGPGQGKETQYF
>TRBV28
CASSPGTGYEQYF
>TRBV13
CASSLAGYEQYF
>TRBV15
CATNDGTANEKLFF
>TRBV5-1
CASSFDKGLYFVNEQFF
>TRBV7-9
CASSSASAGGAVGNEQFF
>TRBV4-2
CASSQAQGGTTYEQYF
>TRBV7-9
CASSLTGTGADEQYF
>TRBV1
CTSSPTPGLAGGVNTGELFF
>TRBV19
CASSIGTGTYEQYF
>TRBV5-1
CASSFLAEVNTGELFF
>TRBV10-1
CASSPTSGTDTQYF
>TRBV7-8
CASSLYRGNYEQYF
>TRBV18
CASSPGQGNQPQHF
>TRBV27
CASSLAGALEQFF
>TRBV29-1
CSFRDRGNTGELFF
>TRBV7-9
CASSFLTGLETQYF
>TRBV29-1
CSVVVNEQYF
>TRBV7-9
CASSLALDAGGSYEQYF
>TRBV4-1
CASSRGLAETQYF
>TRBV4-1
CASSQDFLPHEQYF
>TRBV19
CASSIPPQPQHF
>TRBV2
CASSTQLSYEQYF
>TRBV4-1
CASSQDPGGLNTQYF
>TRBV28
CVSRGMGEQFF
>TRBV19
CASSPGPLYEQYF
>TRBV28
CASSQQGYEQYF
>TRBV28
CASSFVVHEQYF
>TRBV5-4
CASSDGLAPYEQYF
>TRBV7-3
CASSPQGVTQYF
>TRBV18
CASSPDRPYGYTF
>TRBV7-9
CASSSPNLGDYGYTF
>TRBV7-9
CASSSRGSSGGNTGELFF
>TRBV13
CASSLRTVRRDEQYF
>TRBV7-2
CASSPTSGGSTDTQYF
>TRBV27
CASSSHTGTGSYNEQFF
>TRBV6-1
CASSEWGYEQYF
>TRBV6-5
CASSYGGINTDTQYF
>TRBV6-1
CASSEALPLRNTLVSGANVLTF
>TRBV27
CASSLFGTSLYEQFF
>TRBV6-5
CASSEGLAGGEQYF
>TRBV7-3
CASSHYGAGGYNEQFF
>TRBV9
CASSVSLASGTGENTIYF
>TRBV21-1
CASSSTGTSGTDTQYF
>TRBV4-2
CASRETSSHEQYF
>TRBV6-1
CASKAPENTEAFF
>TRBV2
CASSARGPYEQYF
>TRBV10-3
CATPFPLGTTYEQYF
>TRBV19
CASITGGQGRAFF
>TRBV6-1
CASSEEFSNQPQHF
>TRBV7-8
CASSLDGVQPQHF
>TRBV2
CASSEWPGVQPQHF
>TRBV27
CASSVTSGSKNNEQFF